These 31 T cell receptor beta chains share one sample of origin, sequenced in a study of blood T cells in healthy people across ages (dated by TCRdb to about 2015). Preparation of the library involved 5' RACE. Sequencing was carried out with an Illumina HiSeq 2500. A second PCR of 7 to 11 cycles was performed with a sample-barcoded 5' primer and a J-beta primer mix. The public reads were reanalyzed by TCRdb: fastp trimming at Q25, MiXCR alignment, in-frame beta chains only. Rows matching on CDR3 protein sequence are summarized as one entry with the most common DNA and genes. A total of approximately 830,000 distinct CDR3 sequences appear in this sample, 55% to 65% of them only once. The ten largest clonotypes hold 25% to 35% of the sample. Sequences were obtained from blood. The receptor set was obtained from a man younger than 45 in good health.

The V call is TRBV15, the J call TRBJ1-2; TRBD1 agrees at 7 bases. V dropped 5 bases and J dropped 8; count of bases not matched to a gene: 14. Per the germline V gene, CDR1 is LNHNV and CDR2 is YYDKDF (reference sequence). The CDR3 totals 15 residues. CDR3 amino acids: CATSEIPGQPYGYTF. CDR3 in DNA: TGTGCCACCAGCGAAATACCGGGACAGCCTTACGGCTACACCTTC.

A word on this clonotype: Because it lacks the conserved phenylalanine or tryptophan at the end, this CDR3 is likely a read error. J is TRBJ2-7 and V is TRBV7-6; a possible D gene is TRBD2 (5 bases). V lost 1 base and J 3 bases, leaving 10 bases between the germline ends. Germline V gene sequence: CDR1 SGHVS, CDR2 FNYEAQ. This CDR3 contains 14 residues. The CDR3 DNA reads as TGTGCCAGCAGCTTAGGTCCCGAGGGCTACGAGCAGTACTCC. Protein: CASSLGPEGYEQYS.

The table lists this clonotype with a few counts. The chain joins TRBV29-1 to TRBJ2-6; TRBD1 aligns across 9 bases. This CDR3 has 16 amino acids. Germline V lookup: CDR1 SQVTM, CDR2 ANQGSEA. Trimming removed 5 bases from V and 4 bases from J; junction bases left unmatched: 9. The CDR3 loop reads CSVLGGQGPGANVLTF. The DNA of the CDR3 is TGCAGCGTTTTGGGGGGACAGGGACCAGGGGCCAACGTCCTGACTTTC.

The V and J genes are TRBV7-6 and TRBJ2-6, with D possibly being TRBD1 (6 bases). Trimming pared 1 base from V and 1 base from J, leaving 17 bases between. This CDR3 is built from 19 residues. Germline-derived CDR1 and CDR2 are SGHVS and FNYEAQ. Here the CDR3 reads CASSLDHTGYSSGANVLTF. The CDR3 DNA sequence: TGTGCCAGCAGCTTAGACCATACAGGGTATTCTTCTGGGGCCAACGTCCTGACTTTC.

CDR3 sequence reads: CSADGTGKNIQYF. As DNA, the CDR3 is TGCAGTGCAGACGGGACAGGGAAAAACATTCAGTACTTC. The chain carries TRBV20-1 and TRBJ2-4, with 9 bases fitting TRBD1. The CDR3 is made up of 13 amino acids. Trimming cost V 6 bases and J 4 bases; bases outside gene matches: 4. Germline lookup yields CDR1 DFQATT and CDR2 SNEGSKA (reference sequence).

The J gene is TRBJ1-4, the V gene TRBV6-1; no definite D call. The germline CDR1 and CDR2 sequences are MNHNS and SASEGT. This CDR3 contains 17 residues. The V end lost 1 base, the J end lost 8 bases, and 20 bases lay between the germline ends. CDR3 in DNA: TGTGCCAGCAGTGAAGGCCCCGTCTCTAATCTACGGGAAAAACTGTTTTTT. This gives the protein CASSEGPVSNLREKLFF.

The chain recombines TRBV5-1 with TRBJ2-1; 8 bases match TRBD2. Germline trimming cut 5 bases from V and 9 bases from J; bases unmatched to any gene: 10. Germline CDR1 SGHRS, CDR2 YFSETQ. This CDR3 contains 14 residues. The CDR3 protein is CASRFSGESPEQFF. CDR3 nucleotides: TGCGCCAGCAGGTTTAGCGGGGAATCCCCTGAGCAGTTCTTC.

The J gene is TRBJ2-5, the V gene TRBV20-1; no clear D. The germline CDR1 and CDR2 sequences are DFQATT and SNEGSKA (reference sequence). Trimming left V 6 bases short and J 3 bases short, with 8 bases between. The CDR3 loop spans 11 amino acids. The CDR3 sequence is CSALLKETQYF. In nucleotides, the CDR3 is TGCAGTGCCCTCCTCAAAGAGACCCAGTACTTC.

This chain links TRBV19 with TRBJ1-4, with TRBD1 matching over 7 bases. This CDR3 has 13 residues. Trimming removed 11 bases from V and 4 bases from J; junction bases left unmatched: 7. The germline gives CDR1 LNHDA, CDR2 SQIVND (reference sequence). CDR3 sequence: CAVSDRINEKLFF. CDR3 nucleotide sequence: TGTGCCGTCTCGGACAGGATTAATGAAAAACTGTTTTTT.

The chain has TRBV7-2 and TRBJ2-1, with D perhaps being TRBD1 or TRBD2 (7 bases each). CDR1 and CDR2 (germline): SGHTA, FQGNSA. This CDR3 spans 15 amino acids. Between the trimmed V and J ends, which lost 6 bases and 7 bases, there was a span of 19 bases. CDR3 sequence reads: CASSSLRGGGNEQFF. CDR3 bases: TGTGCCAGCAGTTCCCTCAGGGGGGGTGGTAATGAGCAGTTCTTC.

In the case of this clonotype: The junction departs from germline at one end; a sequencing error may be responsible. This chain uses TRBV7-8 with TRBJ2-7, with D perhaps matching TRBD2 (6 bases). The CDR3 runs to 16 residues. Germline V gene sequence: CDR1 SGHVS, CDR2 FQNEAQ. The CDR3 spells CASSPRPAGTSYERYF. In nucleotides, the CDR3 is TGTGCCAGCAGCCCCCGGCCGGCGGGGACCTCCTACGAGCGGTACTTC.

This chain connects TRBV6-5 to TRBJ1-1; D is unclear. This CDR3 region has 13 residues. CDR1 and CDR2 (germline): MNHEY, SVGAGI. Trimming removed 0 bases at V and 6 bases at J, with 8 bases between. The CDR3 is CASSYSKSAEAFF. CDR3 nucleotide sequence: TGTGCCAGCAGTTACTCCAAATCGGCTGAAGCTTTCTTT.

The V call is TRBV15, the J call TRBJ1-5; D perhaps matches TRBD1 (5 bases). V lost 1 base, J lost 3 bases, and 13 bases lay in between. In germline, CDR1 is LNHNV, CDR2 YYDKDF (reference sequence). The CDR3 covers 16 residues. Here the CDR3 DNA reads TGTGCCACCAGCAGAGTGAGGGGCGGAAACAATCAGCCCCAGCATTTT. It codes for CATSRVRGGNNQPQHF.

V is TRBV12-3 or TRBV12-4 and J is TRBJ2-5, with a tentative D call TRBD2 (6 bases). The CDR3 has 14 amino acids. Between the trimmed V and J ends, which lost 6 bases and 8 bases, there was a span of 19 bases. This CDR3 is CASSFGLTGDTQYF. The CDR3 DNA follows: TGTGCCAGCAGCTTCGGACTAACGGGGGACACCCAGTACTTC.

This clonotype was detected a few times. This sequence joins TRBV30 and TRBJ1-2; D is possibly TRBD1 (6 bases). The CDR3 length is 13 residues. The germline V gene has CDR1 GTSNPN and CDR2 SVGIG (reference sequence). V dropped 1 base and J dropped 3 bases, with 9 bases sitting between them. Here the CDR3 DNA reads TGTGCCTGGAGTGGTGGACAGTACTATGGCTACACCTTC. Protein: CAWSGGQYYGYTF.

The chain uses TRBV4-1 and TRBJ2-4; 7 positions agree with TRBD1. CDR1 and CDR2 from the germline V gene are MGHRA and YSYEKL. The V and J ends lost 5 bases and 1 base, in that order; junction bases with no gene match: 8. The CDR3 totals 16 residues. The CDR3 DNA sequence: TGCGCCAGCAGCTCACAGGGGAGTGAGGCCAAAAACATTCAGTACTTC. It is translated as CASSSQGSEAKNIQYF.

The DNA of the CDR3 is TGTGCCAGCAGCTTGGCCCTGGGACGAGCAAGGGAGCTGTTTTTT. This translates into CASSLALGRARELFF. The rearrangement uses TRBV5-5 and TRBJ2-2; the D gene could be TRBD1 or TRBD2 (5 bases each). The CDR3 has 15 residues. V was clipped by 0 bases and J by 9 bases, with 15 bases between them. Germline CDR1 is SGHKS and CDR2 is YYEKEE (reference sequence).

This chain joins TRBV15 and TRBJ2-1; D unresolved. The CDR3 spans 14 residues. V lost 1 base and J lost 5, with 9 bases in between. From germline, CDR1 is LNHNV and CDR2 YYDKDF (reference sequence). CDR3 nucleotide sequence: TGTGCCACCAGCAGAGGGACGTTGAACAATGAGCAGTTCTTC. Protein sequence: CATSRGTLNNEQFF.

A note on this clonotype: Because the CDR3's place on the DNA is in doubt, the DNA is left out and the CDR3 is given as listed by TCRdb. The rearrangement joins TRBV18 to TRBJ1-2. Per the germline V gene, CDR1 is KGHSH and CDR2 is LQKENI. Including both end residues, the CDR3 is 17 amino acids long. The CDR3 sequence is CASSPEPRYTQYFGYTF.

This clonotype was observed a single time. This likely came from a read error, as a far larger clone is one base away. The CDR3 DNA reads as TGTGCCAGCAGCGTAGGGACAGACAATCGGCCCCAGCATTTT. Amino acid sequence: CASSVGTDNRPQHF. This chain joins TRBV9 and TRBJ1-5; tentatively, D is TRBD1 (6 bases). Germline-derived CDR1 and CDR2 are SGDLS and YYNGEE. The CDR3 totals 14 residues.

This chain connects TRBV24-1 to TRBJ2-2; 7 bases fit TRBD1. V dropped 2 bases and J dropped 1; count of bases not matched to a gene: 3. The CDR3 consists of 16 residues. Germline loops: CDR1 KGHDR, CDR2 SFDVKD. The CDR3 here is CATSDYHRGNTGELFF. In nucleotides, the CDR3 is TGTGCCACCAGTGATTATCACAGGGGGAACACCGGGGAGCTGTTTTTT.

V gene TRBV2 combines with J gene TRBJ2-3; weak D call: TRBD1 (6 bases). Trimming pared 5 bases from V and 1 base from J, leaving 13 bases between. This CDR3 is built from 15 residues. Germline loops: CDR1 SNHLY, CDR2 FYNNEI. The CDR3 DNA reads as TGTGCCAGCAGTCTTCTCAGGGGCGGCACAGATACGCAGTATTTT. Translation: CASSLLRGGTDTQYF.

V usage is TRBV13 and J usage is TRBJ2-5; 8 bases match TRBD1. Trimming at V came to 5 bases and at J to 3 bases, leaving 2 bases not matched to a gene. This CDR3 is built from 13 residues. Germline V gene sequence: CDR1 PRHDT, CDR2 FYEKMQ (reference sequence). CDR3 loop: CASSMDREETQYF. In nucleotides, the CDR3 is TGTGCCAGCAGCATGGACAGGGAAGAGACCCAGTACTTC.

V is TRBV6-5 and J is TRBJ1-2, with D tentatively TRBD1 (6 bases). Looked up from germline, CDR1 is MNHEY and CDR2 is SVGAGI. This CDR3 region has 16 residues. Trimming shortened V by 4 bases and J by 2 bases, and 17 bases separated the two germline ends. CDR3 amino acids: CASSSSMGQGNYGYTF. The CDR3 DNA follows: TGTGCCAGCAGTTCGAGCATGGGTCAGGGGAACTATGGCTACACCTTC.

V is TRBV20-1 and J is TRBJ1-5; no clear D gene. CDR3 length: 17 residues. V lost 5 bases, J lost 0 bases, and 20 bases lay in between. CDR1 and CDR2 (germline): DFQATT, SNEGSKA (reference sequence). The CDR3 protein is CSALVSQVPNSNQPQHF. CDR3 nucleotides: TGCAGTGCTCTGGTTAGCCAGGTTCCGAATAGCAATCAGCCCCAGCATTTT.

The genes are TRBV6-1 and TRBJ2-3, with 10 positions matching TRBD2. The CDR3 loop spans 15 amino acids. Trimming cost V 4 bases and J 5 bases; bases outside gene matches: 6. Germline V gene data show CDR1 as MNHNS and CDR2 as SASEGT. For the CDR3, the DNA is TGTGCCAGCAGTGCCCTAGCGGGGGCTGAAGATACGCAGTATTTT. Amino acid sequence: CASSALAGAEDTQYF.

The CDR3 sequence is CASSVRASPPGEQFF. Written as DNA, the CDR3 is TGTGCCAGCAGTGTCCGGGCCTCCCCCCCGGGTGAGCAGTTCTTC. This chain uses TRBV6-1 with TRBJ2-1; D ambiguous. The V and J ends lost 4 bases and 9 bases respectively, with 19 bases between them. CDR3 size: 15 residues. CDR1 is MNHNS, CDR2 SASEGT, per germline.

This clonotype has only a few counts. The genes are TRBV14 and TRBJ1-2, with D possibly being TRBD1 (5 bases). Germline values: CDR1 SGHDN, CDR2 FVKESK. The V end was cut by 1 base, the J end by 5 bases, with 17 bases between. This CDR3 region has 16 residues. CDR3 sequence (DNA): TGTGCCAGCAGCCAAGGTGGAGGACACCGATTATATGGCTACACCTTC. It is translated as CASSQGGGHRLYGYTF.

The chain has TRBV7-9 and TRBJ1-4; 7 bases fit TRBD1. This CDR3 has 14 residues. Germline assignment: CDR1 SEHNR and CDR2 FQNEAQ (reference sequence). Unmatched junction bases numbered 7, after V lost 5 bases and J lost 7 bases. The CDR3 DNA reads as TGTGCCAGCAGCATATCGGGACAGACTGAAAAACTGTTTTTT. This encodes CASSISGQTEKLFF.

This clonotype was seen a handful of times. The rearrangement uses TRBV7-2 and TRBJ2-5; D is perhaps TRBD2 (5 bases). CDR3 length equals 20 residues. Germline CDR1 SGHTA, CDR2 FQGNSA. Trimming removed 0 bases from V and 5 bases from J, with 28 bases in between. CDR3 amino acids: CASSLAPPWSAGDARETQYF. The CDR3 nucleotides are TGTGCCAGCAGCTTAGCGCCCCCTTGGTCGGCGGGCGATGCTCGGGAGACCCAGTACTTC.

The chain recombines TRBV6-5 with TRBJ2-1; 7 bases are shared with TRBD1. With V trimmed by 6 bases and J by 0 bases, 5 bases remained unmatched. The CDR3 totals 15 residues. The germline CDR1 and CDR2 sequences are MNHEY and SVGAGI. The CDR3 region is CASSSGGISYNEQFF. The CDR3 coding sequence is TGTGCCAGCAGCTCAGGGGGTATCTCCTACAATGAGCAGTTCTTC.